This TCR beta chain was profiled in a study of blood T cells in healthy people across ages (dated by TCRdb to between 2015 and 2016). In the study overall: Template switching captured roughly one uniquely barcoded TCR beta cDNA molecule per two T cells in model experiments. Donors were grouped into four age groups: young (average 16 years), middle-aged (roughly 40), aged (62) and long-lived (about 90). The study analyzed two additional independent replicas of 1 million unique cDNA reads from the same blood draw for two donors, one aged 18 to 30 and one aged 80 or older. Age-related changes in TCR beta repertoire diversity were measured in the study by deep sequencing normalized with unique cDNA molecular identifiers. To avoid experimental bias, donors of different ages were spread randomly across the sequencing lanes. Here is what the overall study found, with its caveats: Since profiling was done on bulk unsorted PBMCs, naive and antigen-experienced compartments could not be conclusively compared. Compared with the aged group, more naive CD4+ T cells, fewer expanded clones and increased TCR diversity were shown by the long-lived group, suggesting age selection. A strong correlation was found between observed TCR beta diversity and the percentage of naive T cells measured by flow cytometry. Estimates of total diversity based on one million sequenced T cells were considered lower bounds and underestimates. Because donor CMV infection status was unknown, age-related changes in expanded clonotypes were potentially confounded. Observed TCR beta diversity per million T cells fell roughly linearly with age, and a significant reduction was already apparent by age around 40.

The donors were around 39 Caucasian individuals from Russia, aged roughly 6 to 90 years, who were systemically healthy. Approximately 9.7 milliliters of peripheral blood were drawn from each donor into EDTA-treated Vacutainer tubes. Ficoll-Paque density-gradient centrifugation was used to isolate PBMCs, with at least 7 million per sample. Total RNA, at least 6 micrograms per sample, was extracted from PBMCs with Trizol reagent. The percentages of naive CD45RAhigh/CD27high T cells were determined by flow cytometry on a PBMC aliquot from every donor. The library was produced with 5' RACE. Sequencer: Illumina HiSeq 2500. The second PCR ran for about 6 to 12 cycles and used a J-beta primer mix along with a sample-barcoded 5' primer. Each TCR beta cDNA molecule received a unique molecular identifier from a template-switch 5' adaptor carrying 12 random nucleotides. Each sample yielded at least 3 million CDR3-containing paired-end reads. All of the RNA was converted into first-strand cDNA using the Mint cDNA synthesis kit, with a TRBC-specific oligonucleotide serving as the primer. Following uracil-DNA glycosylase treatment, a first 18-cycle PCR with universal primers M1SS and BC2_uni_R was performed on all cDNA. As for the original processing: Each sample was normalized by randomly selecting 1 million high-quality reads, each carrying a distinct molecular identifier. Reads sharing molecular identifiers were discarded rather than binned into consensus sequences. MiTCR, set to a Q25 quality threshold and the strictest error-elimination algorithm, was used for CDR3 identification, clonotype clustering and error correction. A nonparametric unseen species model with Euler transformation was used to estimate lower-bound total TCR beta diversity. TCRdb handled the public reads itself, with Q25 trimming in fastp and clone calling in MiXCR, and kept productive beta chains. Entries that share a CDR3 protein sequence are merged under the most common genes and DNA. The V and J calls come from TCRdb's annotation, not from the publication. The sample data list about 780,000 distinct CDR3 sequences, and about half of these were observed just once. Of the sample, roughly 18% falls within the top ten clones.

V is cut by 1 base and J by 1 base, and the space between the germline ends is 19 bases. CDR1 and CDR2, looked up from the germline V gene, are SGHTA and FQGNSA. From its cysteine to its phenylalanine, the CDR3 spans 18 amino acids. The entry retains the CDR3 DNA only, 54 bases that are in frame from base 1. This clonotype was seen a few times. No cognate antigen has been identified for it. Per-base qualities were not stored, and no clone one base away is much larger. Sequenced material: blood. The receptor chain draws on TRBV7-2 and TRBJ1-1, and the D gene may be TRBD1, 6 bases matching. This receptor was identified in a man of 80 years or more in good health. The encoded CDR3 is CASSLGAVVGGKNTEAFF. The sequenced DNA is TGTGCCAGCAGCTTAGGGGCGGTTGTAGGGGGGAAGAACACTGAAGCTTTCTTT.